This TCR beta chain was sequenced during a study of blood T cell repertoires in COVID-19. Study-level background: COVID-19 samples, acute and convalescent, were from the United States, Italy and Spain. T cells, B-cell-depleted T cells, or PBMCs supplied cDNA or gDNA.

Per the authors' pipeline: Reference gene primer amplification yielded estimated nucleated cell counts. Produced via immunoSEQ multiplex PCR; TCRdb's table is partial and in-frame only. V and J calls and clone size are copied from that table; D and trimming were computed from the DNA. The table lists around 300,000 clones, about 90% of them singletons. In Seattle, patients joined the study during active infection and were tracked longitudinally. This CDR3 is 18 amino acids long. V lost 1 base, J lost 4 bases, and 10 bases stayed unmatched. Germline V gene data show CDR1 as SGHDT and CDR2 as YYEEEE. The chain is built from TRBV5-6 and TRBJ2-3, with 12 positions matching TRBD2. The source is a woman aged 45-59 years with COVID-19, enrolled during active disease. The sequencing input was peripheral blood. The CDR3 DNA follows: TGTGCCAGCAGCTTGAGTCTAGCGGGAGGGGTAGTGTCAGATACGCAGTATTTT. This encodes CASSLSLAGGVVSDTQYF.